This TCR beta chain appears in the sequencing data of a study of shared clonotypes between healthy human individuals (dated by TCRdb to 2020 to 2021). Describing the broader study: A couple of women and three men aged 18 to 49 years were included in the cohort. For each donor, CD4 naive and CD4 memory were each run on three plates, CD8 naive on two plates, and CD8 memory on one plate. To estimate repertoire size and how much clonotypes are shared between individuals, the study performed deep sequencing of blood TCR repertoires from about five healthy adults. To increase sequencing depth and limit assay-specific biases, different laboratories used diverse techniques to prepare libraries and sequence TCR repertoires. Per donor, leukapheresis produced somewhere between about 0.9 and 9 billion PBMCs. Beyond this particular receptor, the publication reports: Sharing across a few donors was observed for approximately 5% of naive CD4, 3.5% of naive CD8, over 2% of memory CD4, and less than 0.45% of memory CD8 clonotypes. Pairwise subsampling led to the expectation that sequencing depth would affect the degree of clonotype sharing among donors. Sampling was limited to blood, and TCR repertoires in tissue likely differ from TCR repertoires in blood. The genetic and exposure-history diversity represented was limited by the small number of donors. Estimated clonotype richness was generally larger for naive than for memory subsets. Incomplete sequencing was indicated by rarefaction of sorted-subset datasets, despite the large sequencing depth. Compared with non-shared clonotypes, clonotypes shared by all four sorted-subset donors had higher generation probabilities.

The CDR3 contains 16 residues, cysteine and phenylalanine counted. This entry keeps only the CDR3 DNA: 48 bases, framed from base 1. Per the germline V gene, MDHEN is the CDR1 and SYDVKM is the CDR2. V is clipped by 4 bases and J by 4 bases, and the sequence between their germline boundaries is 16 bases long. Using the deep immunoSEQ assay, TCR CDR3 regions were amplified from genomic DNA by multiplex PCR. Extracted genomic DNA from each cell subset was spread evenly across all wells of several immunoSEQ 96-well plates, with each plate serving as a replicate. For sorted subsets, 200 ng of genomic DNA, equivalent to around 31,000 T cell genomes, went into each replicate PCR. Purified libraries were measured with a Qubit 3.0 fluorometer, size-checked on a Bioanalyzer 2100, and measured again with the KAPA Library Quantification kit. A separate single-read 150-cycle Illumina NextSeq 550 flow cell was used to sequence each immunoSEQ 96-well plate. In the source study's methods: Because the immunoSEQ output held only junctional sequences and lacked quality scores, the filtering could not match the filtering applied to full-length reads. Sequences were annotated with PyIR, a Python wrapper for IgBLAST v1.9, using IMGT germline references to assign V/J genes and CDR3. Reads were filtered out if the reads had weak V/J assignments (E-value above 1e-6), no CDR3, stop codons, out-of-frame junctions, or ambiguous translated residues. V3J clonotypes were defined as sequences sharing an identical inferred V gene, J gene, and CDR3 amino acid sequence. To compute the percentage overlap between repertoires, the number of shared unique clonotypes was divided by the size of the smaller repertoire. RTK rarefaction, the Chao1 estimator, and Recon v2.1 estimates of unobserved clonotypes were used to assess repertoire richness. OLGA was used to compute generation probabilities for all TCRbeta clonotypes that the gDNA method yielded from a few donors. This is the immuneACCESS table as TCRdb keeps it, with only in-frame sequences that have V and J called. A part of the clones is gone; compared with another copy, unresolved V genes explain less than half, and the rest is unexplained. V, J and clone size are taken as reported in that table, and D and trimming were inferred from the DNA itself. The sample has millions of clones on record, about 93% of them singletons. The ten largest clonotypes hold around 1.7% of the sample.

CD8 naive samples were obtained by positive selection for CCR7 among CD45RO-negative cells, yielding a CD45RA+CCR7+ population from which TemRA cells were excluded. Donors were healthy HIV-negative adults with no recently reported acute infections or vaccinations. Every donor was a Caucasian adult living in Nashville, Tennessee, USA. After blood collection by leukapheresis, PBMCs were isolated using Ficoll-Histopaque density gradient centrifugation and then cryopreserved in the vapor phase of liquid nitrogen. Analytical flow cytometry was used to check the purity and quantity of every magnetically sorted T cell population. Each sorted fraction had its genomic DNA isolated and then quantified by UV absorbance on a Nanodrop 2000c. Remarks on this clone: Its antigen is not yet known. No base quality values were provided; no much bigger clone lies one nucleotide off.

The rearranged chain carries TRBV28 and TRBJ2-2, with no reliable assignment of the D segment. The sequenced material came from naive CD8+ T cells from PBMCs. Reading the label with the study, this specimen's cell subset or site is: CD45RA+CCR7+. The receptor's source is a man aged 18 to 30 in good health. Some clones in this sample may be carry-over from other donors' samples. The base sequence is TGTGCCAGCAGTTCGTTGGGCCTGCCGGGCACCGGGGAGCTGTTTTTT. Translated, it reads CASSSLGLPGTGELFF.